This T cell receptor (beta chain) is from a study of cytomegalovirus exposure and HLA in healthy donors. The CDR3 contains 15 residues. The V gene's germline CDR1 is SGDLS and CDR2 YYNGEE. V lost 0 bases to trimming and J lost 2 bases; unmatched junction nucleotides: 4. The method was immunoSEQ multiplex PCR; TCRdb's version includes in-frame clones alone and lacks a portion of them. The data contain about 83,000 clones, approximately 96% of them singletons. The chain carries TRBV9 and TRBJ1-1; 7 positions match TRBD1. Specimen: PBMCs. The receptor comes from a woman between 18 and 29 years old in good health and CMV-seronegative. The CDR3 protein is CASSVGDSFNTEAFF. The CDR3 DNA is TGTGCCAGCAGCGTAGGGGACAGCTTCAACACTGAAGCTTTCTTT.